This T cell receptor (beta chain) was identified in a study of control samples from healthy donors and cancer patients. V lost 4 bases, J lost 1 base, and 11 bases lay in between. Germline values: CDR1 SGHRS, CDR2 YFSETQ. The CDR3 contains 14 residues. This table comes from immunoSEQ multiplex PCR, and its TCRdb copy is limited to in-frame clones, with some not included. The sample holds around 55,000 clones, nearly 90% seen once. This clonotype was sampled from a man aged 50 to 60 in good health. The chain recombines TRBV5-1 with TRBJ1-2; no clear D gene. Sequencing used blood. Here the CDR3 reads CASSPDTSNYGYTF. CDR3 nucleotide sequence: TGCGCCAGCAGCCCAGACACCAGTAACTATGGCTACACCTTC.